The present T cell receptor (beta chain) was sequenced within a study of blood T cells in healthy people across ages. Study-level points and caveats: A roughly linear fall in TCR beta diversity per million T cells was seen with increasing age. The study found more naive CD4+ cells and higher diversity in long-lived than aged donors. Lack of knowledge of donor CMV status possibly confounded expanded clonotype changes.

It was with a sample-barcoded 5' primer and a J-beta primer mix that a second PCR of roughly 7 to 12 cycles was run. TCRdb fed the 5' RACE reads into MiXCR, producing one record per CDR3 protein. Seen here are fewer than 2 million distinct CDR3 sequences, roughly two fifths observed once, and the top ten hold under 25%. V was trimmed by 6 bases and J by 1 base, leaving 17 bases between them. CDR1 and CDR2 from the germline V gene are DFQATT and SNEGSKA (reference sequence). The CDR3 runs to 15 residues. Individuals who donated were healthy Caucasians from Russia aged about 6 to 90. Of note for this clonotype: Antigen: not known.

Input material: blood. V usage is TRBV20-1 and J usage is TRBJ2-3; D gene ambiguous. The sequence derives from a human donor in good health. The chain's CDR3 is CSAQTSSVGTDTQYF. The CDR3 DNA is TGCAGTGCCCAGACCAGCTCGGTTGGCACAGATACGCAGTATTTT.